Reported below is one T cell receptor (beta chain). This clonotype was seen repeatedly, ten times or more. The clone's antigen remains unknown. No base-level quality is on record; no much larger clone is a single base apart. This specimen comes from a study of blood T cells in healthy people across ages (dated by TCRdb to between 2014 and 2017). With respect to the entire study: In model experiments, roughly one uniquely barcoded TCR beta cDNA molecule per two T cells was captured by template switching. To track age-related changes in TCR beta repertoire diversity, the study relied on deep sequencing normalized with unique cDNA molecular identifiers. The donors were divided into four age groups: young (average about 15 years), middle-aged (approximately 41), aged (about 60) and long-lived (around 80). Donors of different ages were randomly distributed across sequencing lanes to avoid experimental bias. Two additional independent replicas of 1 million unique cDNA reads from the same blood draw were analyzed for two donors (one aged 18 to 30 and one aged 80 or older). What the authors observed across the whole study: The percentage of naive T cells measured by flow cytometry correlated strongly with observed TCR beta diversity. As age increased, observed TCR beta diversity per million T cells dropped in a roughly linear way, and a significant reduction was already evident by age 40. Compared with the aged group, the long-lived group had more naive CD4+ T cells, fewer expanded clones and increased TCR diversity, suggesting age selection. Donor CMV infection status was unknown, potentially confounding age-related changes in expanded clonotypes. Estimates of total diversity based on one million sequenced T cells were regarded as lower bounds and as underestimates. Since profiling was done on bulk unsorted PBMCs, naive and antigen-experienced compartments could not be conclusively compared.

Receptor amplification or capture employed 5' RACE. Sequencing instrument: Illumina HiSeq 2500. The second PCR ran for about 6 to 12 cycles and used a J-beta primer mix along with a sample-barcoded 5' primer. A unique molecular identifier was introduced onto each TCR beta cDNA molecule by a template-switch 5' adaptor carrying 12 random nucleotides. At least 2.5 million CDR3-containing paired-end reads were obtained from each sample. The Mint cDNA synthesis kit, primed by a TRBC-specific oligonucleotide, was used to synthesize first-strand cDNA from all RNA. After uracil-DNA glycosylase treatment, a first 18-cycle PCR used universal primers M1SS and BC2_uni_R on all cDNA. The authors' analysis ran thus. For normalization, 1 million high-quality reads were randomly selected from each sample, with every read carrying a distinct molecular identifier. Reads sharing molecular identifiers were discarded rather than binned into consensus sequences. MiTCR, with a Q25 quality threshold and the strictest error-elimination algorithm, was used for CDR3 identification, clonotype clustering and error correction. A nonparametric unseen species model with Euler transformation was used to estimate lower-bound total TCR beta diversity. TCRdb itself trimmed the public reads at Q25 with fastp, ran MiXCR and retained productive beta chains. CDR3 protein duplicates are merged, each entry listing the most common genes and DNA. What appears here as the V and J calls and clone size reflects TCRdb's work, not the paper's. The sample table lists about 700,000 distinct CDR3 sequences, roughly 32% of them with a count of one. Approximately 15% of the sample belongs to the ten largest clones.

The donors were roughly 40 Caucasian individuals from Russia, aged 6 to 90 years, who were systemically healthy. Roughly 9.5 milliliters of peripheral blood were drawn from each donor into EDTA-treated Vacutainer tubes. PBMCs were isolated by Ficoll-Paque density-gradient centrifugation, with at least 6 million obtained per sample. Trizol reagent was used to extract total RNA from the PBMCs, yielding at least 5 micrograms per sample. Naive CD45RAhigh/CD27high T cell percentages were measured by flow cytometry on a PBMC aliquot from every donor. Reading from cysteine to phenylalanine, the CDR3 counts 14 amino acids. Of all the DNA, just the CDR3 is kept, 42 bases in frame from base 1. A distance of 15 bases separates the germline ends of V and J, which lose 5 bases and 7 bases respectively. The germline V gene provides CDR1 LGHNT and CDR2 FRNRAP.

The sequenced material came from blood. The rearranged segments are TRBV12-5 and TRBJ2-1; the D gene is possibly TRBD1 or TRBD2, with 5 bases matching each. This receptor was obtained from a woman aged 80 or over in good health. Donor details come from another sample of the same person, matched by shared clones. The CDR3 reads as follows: CASGPPTGANEQFF. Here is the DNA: TGTGCTAGTGGTCCCCCCACCGGGGCGAATGAGCAGTTCTTC.